The source of this TCR beta chain is a study of cytotoxic CD8 clonotypes in ibrutinib-treated CLL. As regards this clone: The antigen is unknown.

Regarding the study as a whole: A rise in clonality was seen at ibrutinib response, and a fall back toward baseline was seen at progression. Higher circulating CD8+ T-cell counts strongly accompanied higher baseline clonality, above age-matched healthy donors. Public clonotypes proved infrequent, and on treatment they shrank or remained steady.

The germline V gene encodes CDR1 SGHTS and CDR2 YDEGEE. V gave up 3 bases and J gave up 4 bases, with 14 bases separating them. CDR3 length: 15 amino acids. Researchers set a sequencing depth target of 1 in 200,000 to 1 in 1 million T cells. Libraries were prepared by immunoSEQ multiplex PCR; TCRdb keeps only in-frame clonotypes and omits some of them. The sample has 200,000 to 250,000 clones, 70% seen once. This receptor was taken from a human donor with chronic lymphocytic leukemia. The input for sequencing was PBMCs, taken after 24 months of ibrutinib treatment. The chain couples TRBV5-8 to TRBJ2-1, with a tentative D call TRBD2 (6 bases). The CDR3: CASSYRDSLYNEQFF. The CDR3 coding sequence is TGTGCCAGCAGCTACCGGGACTCTTTATACAATGAGCAGTTCTTC.